This TCR beta chain is drawn from a study of T cells after posttransplantation cyclophosphamide. This clone has ten or more counts. Its matching antigen is unknown. Data came from immunoSEQ multiplex PCR; TCRdb stores just in-frame clones and leaves some out. The sample shows 40,000 to 55,000 clones, none of them appearing just once. Notes on the study in general: Later post-transplant blood repertoires were often dominated by donor CD8+ memory clones.

The germline V gene has CDR1 MDHEN and CDR2 SYDVKM. The CDR3 is 20 amino acids. V gave up 5 bases and J gave up 4 bases; unmatched junction bases: 15. The sequenced sample was PBMCs. The chain links TRBV28 to TRBJ2-1; 15 bases agree with TRBD2. This clonotype was sampled from a man aged 40-50 years in good health, CMV-negative, and a related stem cell transplant donor. CDR3 in amino acids: CASSGGLAGGASFIYNEQFF. CDR3 DNA: TGTGCCAGCAGTGGGGGACTAGCGGGAGGAGCCAGCTTTATTTACAATGAGCAGTTCTTC.